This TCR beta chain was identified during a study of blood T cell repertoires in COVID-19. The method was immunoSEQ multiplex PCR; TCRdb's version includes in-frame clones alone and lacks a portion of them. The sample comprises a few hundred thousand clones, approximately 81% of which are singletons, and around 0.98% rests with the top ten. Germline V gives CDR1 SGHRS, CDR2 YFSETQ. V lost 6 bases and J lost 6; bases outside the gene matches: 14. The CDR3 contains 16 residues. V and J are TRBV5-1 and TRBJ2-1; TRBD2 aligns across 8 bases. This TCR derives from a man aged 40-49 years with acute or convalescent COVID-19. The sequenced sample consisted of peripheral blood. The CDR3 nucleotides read TGCGCCAGCACACCTCGACAGCGGGGGAGTGGCAATGAGCAGTTCTTC. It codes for CASTPRQRGSGNEQFF.